Detailed here is one T cell receptor (beta chain). In each case, RNA was isolated and then reverse transcribed into cDNA as the sequencing template. Using immunoSEQ multiplex PCR, the repertoire was profiled, and TCRdb retains in-frame clones only, with some absent. The sample carries 90,000 to 100,000 clones, 35% to 45% recorded once. This specimen comes from a study of CD8+ T cells in alopecia areata. V lost 4 bases and J lost 3, with 15 bases in between. Germline CDR1 reads SGHTA; CDR2 reads FQGNSA. The CDR3 sequence is 15 residues long. The chain combines TRBV7-2 with TRBJ2-5; D remains unclear. This sequence originates from a human donor with alopecia areata. What was sequenced was CD4+ T cells sorted from blood. DNA for the CDR3: TGTGCCAGCAGCTCCTATCTAGGGTTGAAAGAGACCCAGTACTTC. Its translation: CASSSYLGLKETQYF.